This T cell receptor beta chain was captured in a study of cytomegalovirus exposure and HLA in healthy donors. Study overall: Unique TCR beta sequences numbering 95 million to 130 million came from around 180 million T cells in an earlier analysis. Study-wide results and caveats: Confirmation was obtained in vitro that a few CMV-associated chains are specific for CMV antigens.

The study ran its PCR with 60 Vbeta and 13 Jbeta primers. Assay used: immunoSEQ multiplex PCR; TCRdb lists only in-frame clones, some missing. The sample lists 100,000 to 150,000 clones; 60% to 80% were seen once. In its sample, this clone was seen once. What it recognizes is unknown. CDR1 is SGHRS, CDR2 YFSETQ, per germline. V lost 3 bases and J lost 1, with 19 bases in between. The CDR3 consists of 17 residues. Specimen: PBMCs. The TCR comes from a man in his fifties in good health and CMV-seropositive. The chain joins TRBV5-1 to TRBJ2-5; maybe TRBD1 (6 bases). The CDR3 bases are TGCGCCAGCAGCTCAGGGGTTACAGGCTGGATCCAAGAGACCCAGTACTTC. This encodes CASSSGVTGWIQETQYF.